Listed below are T cell receptor beta chains from one sample, sequenced in a study of cytomegalovirus exposure and HLA in healthy donors. Some clones are missing from TCRdb's copy, which holds only in-frame ones; the method was immunoSEQ multiplex PCR. The sample yields approximately 150,000 clones, about three fifths seen once. The sequenced sample was PBMCs. The origin of the receptors is a woman aged 55-75 years in good health and CMV-seropositive. CDR3s include the opening cysteine and the closing phenylalanine or tryptophan. The order of the fields is V gene, J gene, CDR3 protein.

TRBV6-5	TRBJ2-2	CALGLLTGELFF
TRBV2	TRBJ1-1	CASIRQGSTEAFF
TRBV28	TRBJ2-5	CASSRGTAYQETQYF
TRBV6-4	TRBJ2-2	CATTEGGALKFIGELFF
TRBV7-2	TRBJ2-3	CASSARGLAGDWITDTQYF
TRBV27	TRBJ1-2	CASSSPEGAFNYGYTF
TRBV28	TRBJ1-5	CASSSPIGSQPQHF
TRBV2	TRBJ2-3	CASSATAVGTQYF
TRBV4-2	TRBJ1-4	CASSQDRQGNEKLFF
TRBV15	TRBJ2-7	CATRDGTSGTRFLYEQYF